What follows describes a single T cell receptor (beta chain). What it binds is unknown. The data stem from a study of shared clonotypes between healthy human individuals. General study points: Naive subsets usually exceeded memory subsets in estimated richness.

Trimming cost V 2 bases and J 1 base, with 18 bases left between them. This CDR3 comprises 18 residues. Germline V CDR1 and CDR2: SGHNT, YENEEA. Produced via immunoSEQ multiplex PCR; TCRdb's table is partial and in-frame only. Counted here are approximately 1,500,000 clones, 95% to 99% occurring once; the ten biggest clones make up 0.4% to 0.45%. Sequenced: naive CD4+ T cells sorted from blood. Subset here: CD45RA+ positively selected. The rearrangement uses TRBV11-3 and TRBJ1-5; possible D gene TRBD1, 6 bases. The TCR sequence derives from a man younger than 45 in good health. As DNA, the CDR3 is TGTGCCAGCAGCTTAAACAAACAGGGAGGTTTAAGCAATCAGCCCCAGCATTTT. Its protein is CASSLNKQGGLSNQPQHF.